This T cell receptor beta chain was documented in a study of T cell responses to AZD1222 COVID-19 vaccine. Broader study findings: Unmutated variant regions reportedly attract nearly half of all spike-specific TCRs. Possibly, clonal diversity was underestimated; donors were largely white British and included more females. The span of vaccine-associated CD4 TCRs extended across spike, with dominance at 160-218 and 743-854.

In germline, CDR1 is SGHTA, CDR2 FQGNSA. This CDR3 has 15 amino acids. To note about this clone: Its antigen is as yet unknown. At one boundary the junction diverges from the germline segment, which might be a read error.

The assay was immunoSEQ multiplex PCR, and TCRdb's table has in-frame clones only and misses some. Among 120,000 to 150,000 clones, roughly 93% were seen once, and the ten largest hold approximately 0.9%. Source: peripheral blood, taken on day 0 of MenACWY control vaccination. The receptor's source is an adult in good health. V gene TRBV7-2 combines with J gene TRBJ2-1, with TRBD2 matching 11 bases. CDR3 coding DNA: TGTGCCAGCAGCCTAGCGGGGGGCTATTACAATGAGCAGTTCTTC. It encodes CASSLAGGYYNEQFF. The full variable domain, rest sourced from reference TRBV7-2 and TRBJ2-1, is GAGVSQSPSNKVTEKGKDVELRCDPISGHTALYWYRQSLGQGLEFLIYFQGNSAPDKSGLPSDRFSAERTGGSVSTLTIQRTQQEDSAVYLCASSLAGGYYNEQFFGPGTRLTVL.